The T cell receptor (beta chain) described here comes from a study of T cells after posttransplantation cyclophosphamide. Findings of the study overall: Later post-transplant blood repertoires were often dominated by donor CD8+ memory clones.

Measured with immunoSEQ multiplex PCR; TCRdb has only the in-frame clones, and not every one. The profile shows approximately 22,000 clones, roughly two thirds of them singletons. Germline-derived CDR1 and CDR2 are MNHNY and SVGAGI (reference sequence). The length of the CDR3 is 11 residues. About this clone: Its antigen is currently unknown.

Source material: memory CD4+ T cells sorted from PBMCs. The gene calls are TRBV6-6 and TRBJ1-1, with D uncertain. The clonotype was recovered from a woman aged 60-75 years in good health, CMV-negative, and a related stem cell transplant donor. The CDR3 reads CVSGETFEAFF. CDR3 in DNA: TGTGTCTCTGGGGAGACCTTCGAAGCTTTCTTT.